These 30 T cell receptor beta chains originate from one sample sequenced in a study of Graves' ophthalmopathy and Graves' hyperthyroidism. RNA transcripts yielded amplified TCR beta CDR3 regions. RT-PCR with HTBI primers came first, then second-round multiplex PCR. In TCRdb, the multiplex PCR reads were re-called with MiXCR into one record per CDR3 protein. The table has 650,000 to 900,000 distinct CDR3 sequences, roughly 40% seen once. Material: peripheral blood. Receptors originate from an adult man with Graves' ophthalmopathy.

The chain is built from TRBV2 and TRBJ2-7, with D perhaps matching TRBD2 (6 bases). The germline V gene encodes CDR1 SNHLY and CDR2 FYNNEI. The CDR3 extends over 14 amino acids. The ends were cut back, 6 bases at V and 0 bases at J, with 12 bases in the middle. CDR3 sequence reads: CASSPYSGSYEQYF. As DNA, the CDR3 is TGTGCCAGCAGCCCTTATAGCGGCTCCTACGAGCAGTACTTC.

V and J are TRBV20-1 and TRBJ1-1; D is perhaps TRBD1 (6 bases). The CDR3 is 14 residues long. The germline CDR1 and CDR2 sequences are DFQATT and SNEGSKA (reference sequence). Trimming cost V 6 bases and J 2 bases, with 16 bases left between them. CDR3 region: CSALRRTENTEAFF. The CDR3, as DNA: TGCAGTGCCCTCAGACGGACAGAAAACACTGAAGCTTTCTTT.

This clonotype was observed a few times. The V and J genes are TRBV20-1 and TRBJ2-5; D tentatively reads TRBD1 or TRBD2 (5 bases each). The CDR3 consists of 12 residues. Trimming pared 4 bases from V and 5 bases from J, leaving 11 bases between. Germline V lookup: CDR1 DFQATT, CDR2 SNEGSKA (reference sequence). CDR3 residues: CSAKRGGETQYF. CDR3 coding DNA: TGCAGTGCTAAGAGGGGTGGCGAGACCCAGTACTTC.

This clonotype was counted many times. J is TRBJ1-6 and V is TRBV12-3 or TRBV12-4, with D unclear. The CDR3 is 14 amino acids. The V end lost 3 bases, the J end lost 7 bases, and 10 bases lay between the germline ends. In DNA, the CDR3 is TGTGCCAGCAGTTTTAGGAACAGCAATTCACCCCTCCACTTT. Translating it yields CASSFRNSNSPLHF.

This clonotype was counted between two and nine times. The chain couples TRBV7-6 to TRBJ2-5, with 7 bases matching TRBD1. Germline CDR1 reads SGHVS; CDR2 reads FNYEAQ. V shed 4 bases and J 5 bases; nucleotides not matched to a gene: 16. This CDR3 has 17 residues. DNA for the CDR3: TGTGCCAGCAGCTCATTAAACCTCAGGGGGATACGGGAGACCCAGTACTTC. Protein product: CASSSLNLRGIRETQYF.

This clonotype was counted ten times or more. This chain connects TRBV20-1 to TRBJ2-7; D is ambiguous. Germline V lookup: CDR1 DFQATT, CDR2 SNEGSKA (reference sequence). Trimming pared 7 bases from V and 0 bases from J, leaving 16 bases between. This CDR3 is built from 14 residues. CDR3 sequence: CSGWSVDSSYEQYF. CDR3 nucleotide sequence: TGCAGTGGGTGGTCGGTTGATAGCTCCTACGAGCAGTACTTC.

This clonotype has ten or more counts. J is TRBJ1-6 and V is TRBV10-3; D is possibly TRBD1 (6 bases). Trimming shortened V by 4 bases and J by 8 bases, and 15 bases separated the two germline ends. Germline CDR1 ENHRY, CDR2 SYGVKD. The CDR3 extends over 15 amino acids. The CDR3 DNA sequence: TGTGCCATCAGTGGGGGGGGACAAGGGTATTCACCCCTCCACTTT. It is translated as CAISGGGQGYSPLHF.

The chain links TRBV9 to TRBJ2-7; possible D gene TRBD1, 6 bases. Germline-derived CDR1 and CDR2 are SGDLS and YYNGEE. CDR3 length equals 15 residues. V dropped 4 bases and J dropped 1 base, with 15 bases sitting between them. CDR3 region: CASSRTGTPSYEQYF. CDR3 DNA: TGTGCCAGCAGCCGCACCGGGACACCATCCTACGAGCAGTACTTC.

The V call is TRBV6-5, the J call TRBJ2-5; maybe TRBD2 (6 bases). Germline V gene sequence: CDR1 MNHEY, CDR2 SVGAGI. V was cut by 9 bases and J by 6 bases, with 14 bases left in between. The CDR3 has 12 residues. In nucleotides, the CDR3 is TGTGCCAGTACCGGGGGAGTAAAGACCCAGTACTTC. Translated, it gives CASTGGVKTQYF.

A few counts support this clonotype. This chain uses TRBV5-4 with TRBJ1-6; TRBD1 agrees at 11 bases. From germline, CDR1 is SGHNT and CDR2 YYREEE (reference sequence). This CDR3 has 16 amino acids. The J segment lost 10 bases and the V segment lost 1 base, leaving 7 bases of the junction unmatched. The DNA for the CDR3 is TGTGCCAGCAGCTTGTCCGGGACAGGGGGAGGATCACCCCTCCACTTT. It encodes CASSLSGTGGGSPLHF.

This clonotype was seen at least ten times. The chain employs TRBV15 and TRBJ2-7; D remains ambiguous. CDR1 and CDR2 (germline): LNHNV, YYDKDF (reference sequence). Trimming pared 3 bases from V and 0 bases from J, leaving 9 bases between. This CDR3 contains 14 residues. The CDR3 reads CATSRDRRSYEQYF. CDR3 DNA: TGTGCCACCAGCAGGGATAGGCGCTCCTACGAGCAGTACTTC. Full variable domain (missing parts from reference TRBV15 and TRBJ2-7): DAMVIQNPRYQVTQFGKPVTLSCSQTLNHNVMYWYQQKSSQAPKLLFHYYDKDFNNEADTPDNFQSRRPNTSFCFLDIRSPGLGDTAMYLCATSRDRRSYEQYFGPGTRLTVT.

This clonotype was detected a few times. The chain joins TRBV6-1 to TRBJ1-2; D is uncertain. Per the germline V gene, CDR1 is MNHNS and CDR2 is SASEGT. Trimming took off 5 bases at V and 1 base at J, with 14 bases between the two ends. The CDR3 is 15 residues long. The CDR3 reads CASSYIGKFNYGYTF. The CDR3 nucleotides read TGTGCCAGCAGTTACATCGGGAAATTTAACTATGGCTACACCTTC.

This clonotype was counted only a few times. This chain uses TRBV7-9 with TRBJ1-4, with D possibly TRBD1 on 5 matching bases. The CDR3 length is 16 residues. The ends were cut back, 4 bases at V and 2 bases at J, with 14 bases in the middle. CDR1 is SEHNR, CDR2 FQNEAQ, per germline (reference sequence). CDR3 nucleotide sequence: TGTGCCAGCAGCTCGTCCGGGGGACTGACTAATGAAAAACTGTTTTTT. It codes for CASSSSGGLTNEKLFF.

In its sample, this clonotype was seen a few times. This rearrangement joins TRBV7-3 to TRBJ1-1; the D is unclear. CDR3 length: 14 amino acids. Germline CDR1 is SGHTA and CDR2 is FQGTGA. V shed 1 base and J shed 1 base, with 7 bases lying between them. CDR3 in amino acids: CASSLKAANTEAFF. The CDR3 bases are TGTGCCAGCAGCTTAAAGGCAGCGAACACTGAAGCTTTCTTT.

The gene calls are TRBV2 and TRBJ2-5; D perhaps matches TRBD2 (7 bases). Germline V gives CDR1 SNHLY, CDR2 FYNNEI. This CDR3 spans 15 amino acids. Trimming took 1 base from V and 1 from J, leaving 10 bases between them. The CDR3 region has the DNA TGTGCCAGCAGTGAAGAGGGGGGGCTCCAAGAGACCCAGTACTTC. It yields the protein CASSEEGGLQETQYF.

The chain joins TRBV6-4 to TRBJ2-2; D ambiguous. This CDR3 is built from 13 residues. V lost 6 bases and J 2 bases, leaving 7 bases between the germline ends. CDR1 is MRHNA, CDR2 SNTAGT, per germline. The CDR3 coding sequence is TGTGCCAGCAGAAGATCAAACACCGGGGAGCTGTTTTTT. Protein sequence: CASRRSNTGELFF.

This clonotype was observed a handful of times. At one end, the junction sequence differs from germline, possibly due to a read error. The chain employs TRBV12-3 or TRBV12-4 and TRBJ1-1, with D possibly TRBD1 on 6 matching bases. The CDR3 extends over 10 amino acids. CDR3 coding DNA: TGTGCCAGCAGTTGGACAGATCTTGGCTTT. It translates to CASSWTDLGF.

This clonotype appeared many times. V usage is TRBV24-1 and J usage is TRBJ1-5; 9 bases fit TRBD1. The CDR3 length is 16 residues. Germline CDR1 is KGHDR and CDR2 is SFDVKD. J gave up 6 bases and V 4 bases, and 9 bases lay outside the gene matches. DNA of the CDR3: TGTGCCACCAGTGACCCAGGGACAGGGTGGACTCAGCCCCAGCATTTT. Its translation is CATSDPGTGWTQPQHF.

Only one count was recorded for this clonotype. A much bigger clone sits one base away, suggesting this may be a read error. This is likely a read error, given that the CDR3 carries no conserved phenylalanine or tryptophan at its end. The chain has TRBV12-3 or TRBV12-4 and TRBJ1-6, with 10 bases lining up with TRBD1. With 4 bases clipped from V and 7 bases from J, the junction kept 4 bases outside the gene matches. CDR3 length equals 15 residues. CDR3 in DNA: TGTGCCAGCAGTTCTGGACAGGGGGAGAATTCACCCCTCCACCTT. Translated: CASSSGQGENSPLHL.

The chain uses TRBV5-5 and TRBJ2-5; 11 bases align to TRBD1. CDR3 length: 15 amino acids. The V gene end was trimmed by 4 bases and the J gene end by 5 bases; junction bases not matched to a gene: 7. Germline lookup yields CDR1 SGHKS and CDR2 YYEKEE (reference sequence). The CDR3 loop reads CASSHGTGGVETQYF. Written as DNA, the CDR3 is TGTGCCAGCAGCCACGGGACAGGGGGTGTGGAGACCCAGTACTTC.

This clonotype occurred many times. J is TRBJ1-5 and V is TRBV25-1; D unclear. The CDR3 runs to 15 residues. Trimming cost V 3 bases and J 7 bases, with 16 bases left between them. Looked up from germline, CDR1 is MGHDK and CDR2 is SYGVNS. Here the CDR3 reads CASSEALTPNQPQHF. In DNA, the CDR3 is TGTGCCAGCAGTGAGGCCCTCACCCCGAACCAGCCCCAGCATTTT.

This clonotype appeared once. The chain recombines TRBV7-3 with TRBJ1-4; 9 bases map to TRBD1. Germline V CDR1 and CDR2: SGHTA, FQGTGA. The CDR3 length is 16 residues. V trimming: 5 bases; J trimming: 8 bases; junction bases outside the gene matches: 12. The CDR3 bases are TGTGCCAGCAGCCGCCATCCGGGACAGGGCAGGGAAAAACTGTTTTTT. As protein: CASSRHPGQGREKLFF.

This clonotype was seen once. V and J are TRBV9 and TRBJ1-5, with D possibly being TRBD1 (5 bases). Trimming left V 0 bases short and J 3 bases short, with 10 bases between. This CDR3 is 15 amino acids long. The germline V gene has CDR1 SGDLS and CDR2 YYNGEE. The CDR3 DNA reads TGTGCCAGCAGCGTAGATGAGGGGCCCAATCAGCCCCAGCATTTT. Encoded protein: CASSVDEGPNQPQHF.

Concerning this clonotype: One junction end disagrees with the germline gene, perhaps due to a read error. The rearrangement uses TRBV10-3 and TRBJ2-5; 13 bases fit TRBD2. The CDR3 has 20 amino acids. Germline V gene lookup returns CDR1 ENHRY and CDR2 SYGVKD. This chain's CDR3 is CASSYAGTSGTVEALETQYF. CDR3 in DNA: TGTGCCAGCAGTTATGCCGGGACTAGCGGGACCGTGGAGGCGCTAGAGACCCAGTACTTC.

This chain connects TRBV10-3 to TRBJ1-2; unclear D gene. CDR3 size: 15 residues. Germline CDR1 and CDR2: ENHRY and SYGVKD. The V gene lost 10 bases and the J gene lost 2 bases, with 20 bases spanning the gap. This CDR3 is CASINGEGDNYGYTF. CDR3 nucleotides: TGTGCCAGCATCAATGGGGAAGGAGACAACTATGGCTACACCTTC.

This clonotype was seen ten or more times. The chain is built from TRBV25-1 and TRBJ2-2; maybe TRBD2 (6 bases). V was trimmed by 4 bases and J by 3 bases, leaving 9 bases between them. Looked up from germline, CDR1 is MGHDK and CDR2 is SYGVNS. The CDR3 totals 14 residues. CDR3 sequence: CASSAWDYTGELFF. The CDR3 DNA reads TGTGCCAGCAGTGCCTGGGACTACACCGGGGAGCTGTTTTTT.

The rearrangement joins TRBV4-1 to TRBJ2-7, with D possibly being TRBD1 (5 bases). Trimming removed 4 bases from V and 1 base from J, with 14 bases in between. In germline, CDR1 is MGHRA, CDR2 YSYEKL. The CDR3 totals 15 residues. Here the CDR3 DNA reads TGCGCCAGCAGCCTCGCGACTCAGGGATCCTACGAGCAGTACTTC. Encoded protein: CASSLATQGSYEQYF.

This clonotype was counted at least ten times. CDR3 sequence: CASSFNPPQGGSPLHF. DNA of the CDR3: TGTGCCAGCAGCTTTAACCCACCGCAGGGGGGATCACCCCTCCACTTT. The gene calls are TRBV7-2 and TRBJ1-6; 7 bases line up with TRBD1. The germline CDR1 and CDR2 sequences are SGHTA and FQGNSA. J gave up 10 bases and V 3 bases, and 12 bases lay outside the gene matches. This CDR3 is built from 16 residues.

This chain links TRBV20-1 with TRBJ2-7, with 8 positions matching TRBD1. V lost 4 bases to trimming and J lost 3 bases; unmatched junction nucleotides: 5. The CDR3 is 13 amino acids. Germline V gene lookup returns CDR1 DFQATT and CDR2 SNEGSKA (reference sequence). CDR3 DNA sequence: TGCAGTGCTATGGGACAGGATGACTACGAGCAGTACTTC. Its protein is CSAMGQDDYEQYF.

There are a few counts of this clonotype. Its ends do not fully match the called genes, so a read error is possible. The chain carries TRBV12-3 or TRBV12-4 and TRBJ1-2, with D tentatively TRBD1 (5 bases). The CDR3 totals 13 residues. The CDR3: CASRFSTGYGYTF. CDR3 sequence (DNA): TGTGCCAGCCGTTTTAGCACAGGCTATGGCTACACCTTC.